This T cell receptor (beta chain) comes out of a study of blood T cell repertoires in COVID-19. Authors' processing steps: Estimated nucleated cell counts came from reference gene primer amplification. The method was immunoSEQ multiplex PCR; TCRdb's version includes in-frame clones alone and lacks a portion of them. From that table come the V and J calls and clone size; the DNA was used to work out D and trimming. The table has 140,000 or so clones, around 84% seen once. V was pared by 2 bases and J by 2 bases, with 16 bases between. The CDR3 sequence is 16 residues long. Germline V gene sequence: CDR1 MNHEY, CDR2 SVGEGT.

This TCR was recovered from a man aged 30-40 years with COVID-19, enrolled during active disease. The J gene is TRBJ2-7, the V gene TRBV6-2 or TRBV6-3; possibly TRBD1 for D (6 bases). Sequencing used peripheral blood. CDR3 sequence (DNA): TGTGCCAGCAGTTACCCCGGGACACTCAGAGCCTACGAGCAGTACTTC. Its protein product is CASSYPGTLRAYEQYF.